This is a list of T cell receptor beta chains from one sample in a study of blood T cell repertoires in COVID-19. Assay: immunoSEQ multiplex PCR; the TCRdb copy retains only in-frame clones and omits some. The repertoire holds about 180,000 clones, with around 89% as singletons. Sequencing was done on a sample of peripheral blood. All receptors derive from a man between 18 and 29 years old who had recovered from COVID-19. The CDR3 runs from the conserved cysteine through the conserved F or W. A D gene is named only where the DNA matches it firmly. Size values are once, few and many counts, or a class for expanded clones, and some rows have none.

V gene: TRBV5-1
D gene: TRBD1
J gene: TRBJ2-5
clone size: .
CDR3 DNA: TGCGCCAGCAAAAGCACAGGGGGCAGCGAGACCCAGTACTTC
CDR3 protein: CASKSTGGSETQYF

V gene: TRBV6-5
D gene: .
J gene: TRBJ1-3
clone size: .
CDR3 DNA: TGTGCCAGCAGTTACTCGACTGGAACTGGAAACACCATATATTTT
CDR3 protein: CASSYSTGTGNTIYF

V gene: TRBV28
D gene: .
J gene: TRBJ1-1
clone size: .
CDR3 DNA: TGTGCCAGCGAATCCTACTTGAACACTGAAGCTTTCTTT
CDR3 protein: CASESYLNTEAFF

V gene: TRBV9
D gene: .
J gene: TRBJ2-3
clone size: .
CDR3 DNA: TGTGCCAGCAGCGGCCGACAGACACCCACAGATACGCAGTATTTT
CDR3 protein: CASSGRQTPTDTQYF

V gene: TRBV5-1
D gene: TRBD2
J gene: TRBJ2-5
clone size: .
CDR3 DNA: TGCGCCAGCAGCTTGCAGTCTAGCGGGAGGGAGACCCAGTACTTC
CDR3 protein: CASSLQSSGRETQYF

V gene: TRBV2
D gene: TRBD2
J gene: TRBJ2-7
clone size: .
CDR3 DNA: TGTGCCAGCAGTGGAGCGGGAGGGCCGGGCGAGCAGTACTTC
CDR3 protein: CASSGAGGPGEQYF

V gene: TRBV7-6
D gene: TRBD2
J gene: TRBJ2-1
clone size: .
CDR3 DNA: TGTGCCAGCAGCTTATGGGCTAGCGGGAGCCGACAGAGCTACAATGAGCAGTTCTTC
CDR3 protein: CASSLWASGSRQSYNEQFF

V gene: TRBV6-5
D gene: TRBD1
J gene: TRBJ1-4
clone size: .
CDR3 DNA: TGTGCCAGCAGCAGACAGGGCGGGGAAAAACTGTTTTTT
CDR3 protein: CASSRQGGEKLFF

V gene: TRBV2
D gene: TRBD2
J gene: TRBJ2-1
clone size: .
CDR3 DNA: TGTGCCAGCAGTGAGGAGGGAGGGGTCGGGTTGAGTGAGCAGTTCTTC
CDR3 protein: CASSEEGGVGLSEQFF

V gene: TRBV6-5
D gene: TRBD2
J gene: TRBJ2-7
clone size: .
CDR3 DNA: TGTGCCAGCAGCTTCTCTAGCGGGAGTAACGAGCAGTACTTC
CDR3 protein: CASSFSSGSNEQYF

V gene: TRBV4-1
D gene: TRBD1
J gene: TRBJ2-7
clone size: .
CDR3 DNA: TGCGCCAGCAGCCGGGGACAGGGACCACGGTCCTACGAGCAGTACTTC
CDR3 protein: CASSRGQGPRSYEQYF

V gene: TRBV15
D gene: .
J gene: TRBJ2-1
clone size: .
CDR3 DNA: TGTGCCACCAGCAGAGATCGGGGCAGGGGTAATGAGCAGTTCTTC
CDR3 protein: CATSRDRGRGNEQFF

V gene: TRBV11-2
D gene: .
J gene: TRBJ2-7
clone size: .
CDR3 DNA: TGTGCCAGCAGCTTAGACATTTCCTACGAGCAGTACTTC
CDR3 protein: CASSLDISYEQYF

V gene: TRBV28
D gene: .
J gene: TRBJ2-7
clone size: .
CDR3 DNA: TGTGCCAGCAGCCCCCCTCCCACGGACGAGCAGTACTTC
CDR3 protein: CASSPPPTDEQYF

V gene: TRBV10-3
D gene: .
J gene: TRBJ2-7
clone size: .
CDR3 DNA: TGTGCCATACCCCCCGGGTATATCTCTCGCGAGCAGTACTTC
CDR3 protein: CAIPPGYISREQYF

V gene: TRBV5-1
D gene: TRBD1
J gene: TRBJ2-3
clone size: .
CDR3 DNA: TGCGCCAGCAGCTTGGACGACAGGGTCACAGATACGCAGTATTTT
CDR3 protein: CASSLDDRVTDTQYF

V gene: TRBV5-1
D gene: .
J gene: TRBJ2-1
clone size: .
CDR3 DNA: TGCGCCAGCAGCCAGGTCAGCCTGTACAATGAGCAGTTCTTC
CDR3 protein: CASSQVSLYNEQFF

V gene: TRBV5-5
D gene: TRBD1
J gene: TRBJ1-2
clone size: .
CDR3 DNA: TGTGCCAGCAGCTTCCAGAGGACAGGGGGCAATGGCTACACCTTC
CDR3 protein: CASSFQRTGGNGYTF

V gene: TRBV7-6
D gene: TRBD1
J gene: TRBJ1-5
clone size: .
CDR3 DNA: TGTGCCAGCAGCTTAGACAGGGGGCCGAGGCAGCCCCAGCATTTT
CDR3 protein: CASSLDRGPRQPQHF

V gene: TRBV30
D gene: TRBD2
J gene: TRBJ2-5
clone size: .
CDR3 DNA: TGTGCCTGGAGTGTAGGAGCGGGAGCGCTTGGGGAGACCCAGTACTTC
CDR3 protein: CAWSVGAGALGETQYF

V gene: TRBV6-5
D gene: TRBD1
J gene: TRBJ1-1
clone size: .
CDR3 DNA: TGTGCAGCAACAGGGGTGAACACTGAAGCTTTCTTT
CDR3 protein: CAATGVNTEAFF

V gene: TRBV9
D gene: TRBD2
J gene: TRBJ2-2
clone size: .
CDR3 DNA: TGTGCCAGCAGCCTGACTAGCGGGAGAAAGACCGGGGAGCTGTTTTTT
CDR3 protein: CASSLTSGRKTGELFF

V gene: TRBV5-6
D gene: .
J gene: TRBJ2-5
clone size: once
CDR3 DNA: TGTGCCAGCACAGATAGGGGCCTGGCAAAACAGTACTTC
CDR3 protein: CASTDRGLAKQYF

V gene: TRBV18
D gene: .
J gene: TRBJ2-2
clone size: once
CDR3 DNA: TGTGCCAGCTCAGGCAGGACAGCTGGGACCGGGGAGCTGTTTTTT
CDR3 protein: CASSGRTAGTGELFF

V gene: TRBV19
D gene: TRBD1
J gene: TRBJ1-3
clone size: .
CDR3 DNA: TGTGCCAGTAGTATCGGACAGGGGTTAAACACCATATATTTT
CDR3 protein: CASSIGQGLNTIYF

V gene: TRBV3-1/TRBV3-2
D gene: TRBD1
J gene: TRBJ2-4
clone size: .
CDR3 DNA: TGTGCCAGCAGCCAACCAATAGGACAGGGTAACATTCAGTACTTC
CDR3 protein: CASSQPIGQGNIQYF